The rows below give T cell receptor beta chains drawn from one sample of a study of identical twins' blood T cells. TCRdb called the 5' RACE reads again in MiXCR, with one record for every CDR3 protein. The sample carries 300,000 to 400,000 distinct CDR3 sequences, roughly 31% recorded once. The source material was PBMCs. The receptor source for this set is a woman between 18 and 50 years old in good health. CDR3s include the opening cysteine and the closing phenylalanine or tryptophan. A D gene is named only where the DNA matches it firmly. Some rows have no size entry. The others give once, few or many, or a class for an expanded clone.

cdr3_aa cdr3_nt j_call v_call d_call clone_size
CSVEDDLAGDEAFF TGCAGCGTTGAAGATGATTTAGCGGGCGATGAAGCTTTCTTT TRBJ1-1 TRBV29-1 - few
CSARDGSRVRDTQYF TGCAGTGCTAGAGATGGTTCCAGGGTGAGAGATACGCAGTATTTT TRBJ2-3 TRBV20-1 - -
CSARDRVTGETGELFF TGCAGTGCTAGAGATAGGGTTACAGGGGAGACCGGGGAGCTGTTTTTT TRBJ2-2 TRBV20-1 TRBD1 -
CSAPGTSVRETQYF TGCAGTGCTCCTGGGACTAGCGTAAGAGAGACCCAGTACTTC TRBJ2-5 TRBV20-1 TRBD2 few
CASSLGGNNVQFF TGCGCCAGCAGCTTGGGAGGCAATAACGTGCAGTTCTTC TRBJ2-1 TRBV5-1 - -
CASSYNIGSTEAFF TGTGCCAGCAGTTACAACATCGGTAGCACTGAAGCTTTCTTT TRBJ1-1 TRBV6-6 - few
CASSYETGEETQYF TGTGCCAGCAGTTACGAGACAGGGGAAGAGACCCAGTACTTC TRBJ2-5 TRBV6-6 TRBD1 -
CAIGASLTGTDTQYF TGTGCCATCGGAGCCAGCCTGACAGGTACCGATACGCAGTATTTT TRBJ2-3 TRBV10-3 - few
CANSPSSDTQYF TGTGCCAACTCACCCTCGTCAGATACGCAGTATTTT TRBJ2-3 TRBV18 - few
CAISEPYRGTYEQYF TGTGCCATCAGTGAGCCCTACAGGGGAACCTACGAGCAGTACTTC TRBJ2-7 TRBV10-3 TRBD1 few
CSPPHHSGNTIYF TGCAGTCCCCCCCACCATTCTGGAAACACCATATATTTT TRBJ1-3 TRBV20-1 - once
CSASGEGNTIYF TGCAGTGCTTCGGGGGAGGGAAACACCATATATTTT TRBJ1-3 TRBV20-1 - -
CASSFFGNTNLNQPQHF TGTGCCAGCAGCTTCTTCGGGAATACGAACCTCAATCAGCCCCAGCATTTT TRBJ1-5 TRBV7-8 - -
CSVEGRLAGDLNTDTQYF TGCAGCGTTGAAGGTCGGCTAGCGGGGGACCTTAACACAGATACGCAGTATTTT TRBJ2-3 TRBV29-1 TRBD2 -
CATQAGSTGELFF TGCGCCACCCAAGCGGGTAGCACCGGGGAGCTGTTTTTT TRBJ2-2 TRBV5-1 - once
CATEFEITATRGELFF TGTGCCACCGAATTCGAGATTACGGCTACCCGCGGGGAGCTGTTTTTT TRBJ2-2 TRBV6-2/TRBV6-3 - few
CSVENRWEKDYGYTF TGCAGCGTTGAGAATCGGTGGGAGAAGGACTATGGCTACACCTTC TRBJ1-2 TRBV29-1 - few
CASRPQFNQPQHF TGTGCCAGCAGACCTCAGTTCAATCAGCCCCAGCATTTT TRBJ1-5 TRBV6-1 - -
CASSLVVREETQYF TGTGCCAGCAGCTTAGTAGTCCGTGAAGAGACCCAGTACTTC TRBJ2-5 TRBV7-6 - few
CSALDRRGTDTQYF TGCAGTGCTCTGGATCGTCGAGGGACAGATACGCAGTATTTT TRBJ2-3 TRBV20-1 - few
CASSLEPTVGTEAFF TGCGCCAGCAGCTTGGAACCTACTGTAGGGACTGAAGCTTTCTTT TRBJ1-1 TRBV5-1 - -
CATTRTRAGVPEAFF TGTGCCACCACCCGAACTCGGGCAGGGGTTCCTGAAGCTTTCTTT TRBJ1-1 TRBV6-1 - -
CASSSGTSRIDTQYF TGTGCCAGCAGCTCTGGGACTAGTCGGATAGATACGCAGTATTTT TRBJ2-3 TRBV7-2 TRBD2 -
CASSLGGGARNEQFF TGTGCCAGCAGCTTAGGGGGGGGAGCGCGGAATGAGCAGTTCTTC TRBJ2-1 TRBV7-9 TRBD2 -
CASSVRDRLGTEAFF TGTGCCAGCAGTGTCCGCGACAGGTTGGGTACTGAAGCTTTCTTT TRBJ1-1 TRBV2 - few
CASSLAMNTGAFF TGTGCCAGCAGCTTAGCTATGAACACTGGAGCTTTCTTT TRBJ1-1 TRBV7-2 - -
CASSPGQDTDTQYF TGTGCCAGCAGCCCGGGACAGGACACAGATACGCAGTATTTT TRBJ2-3 TRBV6-2/TRBV6-3 TRBD1 -